A selection of T cell receptor beta chains follows, all from one sample in a study of blood T cell dynamics during melanoma immunotherapy. The assay was immunoSEQ multiplex PCR, and TCRdb's table has in-frame clones only and misses some. The sample yields over 15,000 clones, roughly 80% seen once. Here the sequenced sample was blood, taken from a patient treated with checkpoint blockade. Every receptor here comes from a human donor with melanoma. Each CDR3 is given without its conserved first and last residue. Fields, in order: D gene, V gene, J gene, CDR3 protein. A D gene is named only where the DNA matches it firmly.

D: -; V: TRBV5-4; J: TRBJ1-3; CDR3: ASSQDRWGSNTIY
D: -; V: TRBV7-3; J: TRBJ2-1; CDR3: ASSLLRDPPYNEQF
D: -; V: TRBV5-1; J: TRBJ1-1; CDR3: ASSPQAKAITGTEAF
D: TRBD1; V: TRBV30; J: TRBJ1-3; CDR3: ACDRAAGNTIY
D: TRBD2; V: TRBV5-1; J: TRBJ2-3; CDR3: ASSSGTSGRLTDTQY
D: TRBD1; V: TRBV29-1; J: TRBJ1-2; CDR3: SVGDSYYGYT
D: -; V: TRBV7-9; J: TRBJ1-1; CDR3: ASSHPGTEAF
D: -; V: TRBV6-5; J: TRBJ1-4; CDR3: ASSYSAGRVGEKLF
D: TRBD2; V: TRBV5-1; J: TRBJ2-7; CDR3: ASRTSGISSYEQY
D: -; V: TRBV7-8; J: TRBJ2-1; CDR3: ASSLARLEVYEQF
D: -; V: TRBV7-9; J: TRBJ1-2; CDR3: ASSLPRLTAR
D: -; V: TRBV19; J: TRBJ1-5; CDR3: ASSIIGGNQPQH
D: TRBD2; V: TRBV5-1; J: TRBJ2-1; CDR3: ASSLAPGGPSYNEQF
D: TRBD1; V: TRBV19; J: TRBJ1-3; CDR3: ASRLFSGQGSRGNTIY
D: TRBD2; V: TRBV6-5; J: TRBJ2-7; CDR3: ASSSATSDSYEQY
D: -; V: TRBV5-1; J: TRBJ1-6; CDR3: ASSLEDGGGSPLH
D: TRBD1; V: TRBV5-1; J: TRBJ2-1; CDR3: ASSLRQGIANEQF
D: TRBD1; V: TRBV5-8; J: TRBJ2-7; CDR3: ASSWGQGSYEQY
D: -; V: TRBV9; J: TRBJ2-3; CDR3: ASSPSEAGYTDTQY
D: -; V: TRBV19; J: TRBJ1-6; CDR3: ASSIKQGGRVNSLNSPLH
D: TRBD1; V: TRBV20-1; J: TRBJ1-4; CDR3: SAMRQGQLF
D: TRBD2; V: TRBV19; J: TRBJ2-1; CDR3: ASEPGTSGIYNEQF
D: -; V: TRBV7-9; J: TRBJ2-1; CDR3: ASSLAAGRYNEQF
D: -; V: TRBV6-5; J: TRBJ1-1; CDR3: ASGRWGTEAF
D: -; V: TRBV2; J: TRBJ2-5; CDR3: ASSEADETQY
D: -; V: TRBV7-3; J: TRBJ2-5; CDR3: ASSVGTQETQY
D: -; V: TRBV30; J: TRBJ1-2; CDR3: AWTKTGGGYT
D: -; V: TRBV27; J: TRBJ2-7; CDR3: ASRPVNSYEQY
D: TRBD1; V: TRBV28; J: TRBJ1-5; CDR3: ASSYRQGWNQPQH
D: -; V: TRBV6-1; J: TRBJ2-7; CDR3: ASGDWEQY
D: TRBD2; V: TRBV5-1; J: TRBJ2-5; CDR3: ASSLFAGGPGQETQY
D: -; V: TRBV11-1; J: TRBJ1-1; CDR3: ASSLRTVEPMNTEAF
D: -; V: TRBV28; J: TRBJ1-1; CDR3: ASSLKNTEAF
D: TRBD1; V: TRBV27; J: TRBJ1-1; CDR3: ASSLLAGTATEAF
D: -; V: TRBV9; J: TRBJ2-1; CDR3: ASSADLSPYNEQF